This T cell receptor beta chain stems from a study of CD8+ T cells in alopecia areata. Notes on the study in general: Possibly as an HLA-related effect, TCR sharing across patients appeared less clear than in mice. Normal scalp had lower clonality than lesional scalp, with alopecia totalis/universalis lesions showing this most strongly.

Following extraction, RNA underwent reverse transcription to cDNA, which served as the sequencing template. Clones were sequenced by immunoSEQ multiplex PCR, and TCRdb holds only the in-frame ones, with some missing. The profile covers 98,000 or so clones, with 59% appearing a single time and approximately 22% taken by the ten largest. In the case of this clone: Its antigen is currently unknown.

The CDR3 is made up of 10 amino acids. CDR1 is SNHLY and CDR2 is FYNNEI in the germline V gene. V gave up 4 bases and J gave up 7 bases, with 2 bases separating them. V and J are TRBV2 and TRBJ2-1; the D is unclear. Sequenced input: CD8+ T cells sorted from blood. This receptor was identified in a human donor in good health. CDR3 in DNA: TGTGCCAGCAGTGTTAATGAGCAGTTCTTC. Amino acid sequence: CASSVNEQFF.